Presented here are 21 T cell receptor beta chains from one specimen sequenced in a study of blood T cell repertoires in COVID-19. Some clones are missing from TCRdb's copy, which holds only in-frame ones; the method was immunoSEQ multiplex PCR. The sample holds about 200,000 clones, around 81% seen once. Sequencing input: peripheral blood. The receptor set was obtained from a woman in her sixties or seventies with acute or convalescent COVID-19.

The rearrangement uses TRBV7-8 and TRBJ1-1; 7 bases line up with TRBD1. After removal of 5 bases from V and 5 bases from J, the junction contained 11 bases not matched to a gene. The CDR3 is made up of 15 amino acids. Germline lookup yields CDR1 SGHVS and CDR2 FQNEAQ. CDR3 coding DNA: TGTGCCAGCAGCGAGAGACAGGGCTTGGGTACTGAAGCTTTCTTT. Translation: CASSERQGLGTEAFF.

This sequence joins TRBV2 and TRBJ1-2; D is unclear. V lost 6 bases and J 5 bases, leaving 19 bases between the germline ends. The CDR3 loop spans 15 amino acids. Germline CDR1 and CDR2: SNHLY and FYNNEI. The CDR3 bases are TGTGCCAGCAGCCGGGAGGACGGGCCCATTTATGGCTACACCTTC. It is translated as CASSREDGPIYGYTF.

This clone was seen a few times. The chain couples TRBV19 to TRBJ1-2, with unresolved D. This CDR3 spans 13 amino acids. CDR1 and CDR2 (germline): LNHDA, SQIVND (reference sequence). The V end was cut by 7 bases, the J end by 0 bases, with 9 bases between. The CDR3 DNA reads TGTGCCAGTACGCTATCGTCTAACTATGGCTACACCTTC. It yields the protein CASTLSSNYGYTF.

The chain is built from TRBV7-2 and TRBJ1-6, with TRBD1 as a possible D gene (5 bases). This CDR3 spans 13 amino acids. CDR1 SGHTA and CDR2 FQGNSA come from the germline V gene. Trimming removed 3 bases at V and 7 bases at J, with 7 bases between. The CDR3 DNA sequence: TGTGCCAGCAGCTTGGCAGGGAATTCACCCCTCCACTTT. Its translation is CASSLAGNSPLHF.

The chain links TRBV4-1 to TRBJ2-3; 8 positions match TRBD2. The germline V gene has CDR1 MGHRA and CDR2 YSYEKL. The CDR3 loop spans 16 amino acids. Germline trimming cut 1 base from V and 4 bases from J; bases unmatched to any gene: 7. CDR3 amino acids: CASSQAVAGTADTQYF. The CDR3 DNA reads TGCGCCAGCAGCCAAGCGGTAGCGGGAACAGCAGATACGCAGTATTTT.

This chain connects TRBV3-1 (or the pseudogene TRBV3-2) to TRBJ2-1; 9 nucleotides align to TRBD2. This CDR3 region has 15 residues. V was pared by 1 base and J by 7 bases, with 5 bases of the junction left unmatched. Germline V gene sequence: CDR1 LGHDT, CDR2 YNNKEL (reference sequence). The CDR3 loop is CASSQGGLAGNEQFF. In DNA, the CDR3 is TGTGCCAGCAGCCAAGGTGGGCTAGCGGGGAATGAGCAGTTCTTC.

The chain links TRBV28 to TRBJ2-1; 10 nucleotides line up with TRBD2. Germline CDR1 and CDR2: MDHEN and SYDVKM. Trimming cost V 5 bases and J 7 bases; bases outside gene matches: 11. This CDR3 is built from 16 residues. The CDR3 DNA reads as TGTGCCAGCAGTCCGCTGGGAGCGGGAGGGTGGAATGAGCAGTTCTTC. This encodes CASSPLGAGGWNEQFF.

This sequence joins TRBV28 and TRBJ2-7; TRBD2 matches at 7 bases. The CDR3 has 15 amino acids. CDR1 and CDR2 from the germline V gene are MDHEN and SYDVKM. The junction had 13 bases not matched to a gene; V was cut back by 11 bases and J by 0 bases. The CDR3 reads CAAGSRIAGSYEQYF. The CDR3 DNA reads TGTGCCGCCGGGTCGAGGATAGCGGGCTCCTACGAGCAGTACTTC.

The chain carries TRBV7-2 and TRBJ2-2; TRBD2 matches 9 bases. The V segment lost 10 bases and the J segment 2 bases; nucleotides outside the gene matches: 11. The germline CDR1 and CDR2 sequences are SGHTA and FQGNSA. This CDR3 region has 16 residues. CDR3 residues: CATPPTSGSNTGELFF. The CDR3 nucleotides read TGTGCCACCCCCCCGACTAGCGGAAGTAACACCGGGGAGCTGTTTTTT.

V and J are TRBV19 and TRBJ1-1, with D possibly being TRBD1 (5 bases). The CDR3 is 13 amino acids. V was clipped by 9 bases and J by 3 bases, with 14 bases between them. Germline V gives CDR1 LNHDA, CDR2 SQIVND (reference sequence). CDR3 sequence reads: CASTPGPYTEAFF. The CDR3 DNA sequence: TGTGCCAGCACCCCAGGGCCTTACACTGAAGCTTTCTTT.

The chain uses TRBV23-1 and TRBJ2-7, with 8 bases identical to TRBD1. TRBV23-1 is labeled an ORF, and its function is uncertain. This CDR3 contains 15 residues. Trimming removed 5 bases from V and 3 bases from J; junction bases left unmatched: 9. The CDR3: CASSNRQGIHYEQYF. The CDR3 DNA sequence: TGCGCCAGCAGTAACCGACAGGGGATACACTACGAGCAGTACTTC.

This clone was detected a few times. This CDR3 is CASSDTAAAGQPQHF. As DNA, the CDR3 is TGTGCCAGCAGTGACACGGCAGCAGCAGGTCAGCCCCAGCATTTT. The V and J genes are TRBV28 and TRBJ1-5, with unresolved D. The CDR3 contains 15 residues. The germline V gene encodes CDR1 MDHEN and CDR2 SYDVKM. V was pared by 5 bases and J by 6 bases, with 17 bases between. The full variable domain, in which reference TRBV28 and TRBJ1-5 provide the parts outside the CDR3, is DVKVTQSSRYLVKRTGEKVFLECVQDMDHENMFWYRQDPGLGLRLIYFSYDVKMKEKGDIPEGYSVSREKKERFSLILESASTNQTSMYLCASSDTAAAGQPQHFGDGTRLSIL.

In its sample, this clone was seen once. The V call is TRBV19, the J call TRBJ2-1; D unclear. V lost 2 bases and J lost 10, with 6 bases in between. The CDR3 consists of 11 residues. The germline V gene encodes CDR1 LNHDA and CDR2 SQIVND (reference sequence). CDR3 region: CASSIRAEQFF. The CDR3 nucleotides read TGTGCCAGTAGTATACGAGCGGAGCAGTTCTTC.

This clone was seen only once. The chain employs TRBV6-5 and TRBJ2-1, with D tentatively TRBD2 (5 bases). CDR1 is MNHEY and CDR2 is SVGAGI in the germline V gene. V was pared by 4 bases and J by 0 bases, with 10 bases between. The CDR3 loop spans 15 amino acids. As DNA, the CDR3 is TGTGCCAGCAGTTTACGGAGGACCTCCTACAATGAGCAGTTCTTC. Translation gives CASSLRRTSYNEQFF.

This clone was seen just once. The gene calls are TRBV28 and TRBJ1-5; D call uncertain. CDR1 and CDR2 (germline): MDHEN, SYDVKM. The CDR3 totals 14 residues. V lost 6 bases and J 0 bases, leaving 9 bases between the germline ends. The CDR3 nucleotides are TGTGCCAGCAGGCCGAGCTATAGCAATCAGCCCCAGCATTTT. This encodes CASRPSYSNQPQHF.

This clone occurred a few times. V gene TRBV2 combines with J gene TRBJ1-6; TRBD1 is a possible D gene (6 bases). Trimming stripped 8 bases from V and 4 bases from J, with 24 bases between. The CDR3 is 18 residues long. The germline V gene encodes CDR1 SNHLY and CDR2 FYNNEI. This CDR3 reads CASGTTNYYSLYNSPLHF. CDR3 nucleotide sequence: TGTGCCAGCGGGACAACGAACTACTATAGCCTTTATAATTCACCCCTCCACTTT.

The CDR3 DNA is TGTGCCAGCCTAGATGCCCTAAGGCCAGATACGCAGTATTTT. It specifies CASLDALRPDTQYF. This chain joins TRBV28 and TRBJ2-3, with no clear D. This CDR3 is 14 amino acids long. Trimming removed 8 bases at V and 4 bases at J, with 16 bases between. From germline, CDR1 is MDHEN and CDR2 SYDVKM.

CDR3 residues: CASRPPGQGGEQYF. The CDR3 DNA follows: TGTGCCAGCAGGCCTCCGGGACAGGGGGGCGAGCAGTACTTC. The chain couples TRBV6-5 to TRBJ2-7; 11 nucleotides agree with TRBD1. Germline trimming cut 6 bases from V and 6 bases from J; bases unmatched to any gene: 7. The CDR3 contains 14 residues. Germline values: CDR1 MNHEY, CDR2 SVGAGI.

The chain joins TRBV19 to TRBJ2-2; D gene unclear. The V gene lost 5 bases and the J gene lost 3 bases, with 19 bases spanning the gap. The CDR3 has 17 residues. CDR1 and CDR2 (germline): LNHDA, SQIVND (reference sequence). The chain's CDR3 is CASSPLNDYPYTGELFF. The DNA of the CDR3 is TGTGCCAGTAGTCCACTTAATGATTACCCCTACACCGGGGAGCTGTTTTTT.

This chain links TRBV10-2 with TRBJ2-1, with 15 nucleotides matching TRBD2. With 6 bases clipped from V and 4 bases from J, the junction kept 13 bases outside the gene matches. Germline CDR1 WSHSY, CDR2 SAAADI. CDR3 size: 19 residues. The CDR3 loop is CASRGTSGRRARGYNEQFF. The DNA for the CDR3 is TGCGCCAGCAGGGGGACTAGCGGGAGGAGGGCCAGGGGTTACAATGAGCAGTTCTTC.

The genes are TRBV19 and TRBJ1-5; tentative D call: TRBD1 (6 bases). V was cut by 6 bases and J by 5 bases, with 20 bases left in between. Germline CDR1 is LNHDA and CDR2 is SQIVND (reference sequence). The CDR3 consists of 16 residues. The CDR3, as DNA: TGTGCCAGTAGAGAAAACAGGGTGGGAGTAGATCAGCCCCAGCATTTT. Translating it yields CASRENRVGVDQPQHF.